What follows are 17 T cell receptor beta chains derived from one specimen sequenced in a study of memory CD4+ T cells and cytomegalovirus serostatus. The sort gate was single viable CD3+CD4+CD8-CD45RO+ cells for memory CD4+ T cells. The protocol was immunoSEQ multiplex PCR, while the TCRdb copy is restricted to in-frame clones and leaves out a portion. The sample has under 75,000 clones; over 60% are singletons. The sequenced sample consisted of memory CD4+ T cells from blood. The receptor set was obtained from an adult in good health and CMV-seronegative. Some clones in this sample may be carry-over from other donors' samples.

The chain has TRBV9 and TRBJ2-5; a weak D match, TRBD1 (5 bases). Trimming pared 0 bases from V and 4 bases from J, leaving 19 bases between. CDR1 and CDR2 from the germline V gene are SGDLS and YYNGEE. The CDR3 is 17 residues long. The CDR3 spells CASSVGPGANEGETQYF. The CDR3 nucleotides read TGTGCCAGCAGCGTAGGGCCTGGGGCTAACGAAGGAGAGACCCAGTACTTC.

The chain joins TRBV10-3 to TRBJ1-1, with D possibly TRBD1 on 5 matching bases. CDR3 length: 14 amino acids. V was pared by 8 bases and J by 4 bases, with 17 bases between. Germline lookup yields CDR1 ENHRY and CDR2 SYGVKD. CDR3 DNA sequence: TGTGCCATCCGCCGTGGGGGGGATGGCACTGAAGCTTTCTTT. Translating gives CAIRRGGDGTEAFF.

The rearrangement links TRBV7-9 to TRBJ2-1; 12 bases are a match to TRBD2. Germline V gene lookup returns CDR1 SEHNR and CDR2 FQNEAQ (reference sequence). V shed 5 bases and J 6 bases; nucleotides not matched to a gene: 5. The CDR3 is 15 amino acids. The CDR3 DNA sequence: TGTGCCAGCAGCCTTCTAGCGGGGGGGCCCAATGAGCAGTTCTTC. Translating gives CASSLLAGGPNEQFF.

The chain has TRBV7-8 and TRBJ1-6, with a weak D call TRBD1 (5 bases). Per germline, CDR1 SGHVS and CDR2 FQNEAQ. Deletions cut 5 bases from V and 13 bases from J, with 18 bases between. This CDR3 spans 14 amino acids. The chain's CDR3 is CASSGRDGLSPLHF. CDR3 DNA sequence: TGTGCCAGCAGCGGCCGGGACGGTCTCTCTCCCCTCCACTTT.

V is TRBV7-9 and J is TRBJ2-7, with 9 nucleotides matching TRBD1. This CDR3 has 14 residues. CDR1 is SEHNR, CDR2 FQNEAQ, per germline (reference sequence). Losses at the gene ends were 5 bases for V and 2 bases for J; bases not matched to a gene: 4. As DNA, the CDR3 is TGTGCCAGCAGCAATCGACAGGGGGCCTACGAGCAGTACTTC. This encodes CASSNRQGAYEQYF.

The chain is built from TRBV4-1 and TRBJ2-7; D might be TRBD2 (5 bases). Trimming cost V 4 bases and J 6 bases, with 16 bases left between them. The CDR3 consists of 14 residues. The germline V gene encodes CDR1 MGHRA and CDR2 YSYEKL. The CDR3 coding sequence is TGCGCCAGCAGCCGATTAGGAGTGGGGAGCGAGCAGTACTTC. Translated: CASSRLGVGSEQYF.

V and J are TRBV5-3 and TRBJ2-3; TRBD2 matches at 7 bases. TRBV5-3 is filed as an ORF, its function uncertain. The CDR3 extends over 15 amino acids. V shed 0 bases and J 3 bases; nucleotides not matched to a gene: 4. The CDR3 here is CARSLGLAVTDTQYF. In nucleotides, the CDR3 is TGTGCCAGAAGCTTGGGGCTAGCGGTGACAGATACGCAGTATTTT.

The chain carries TRBV6-1 and TRBJ2-7, with TRBD1 identical over 8 bases. Looked up from germline, CDR1 is MNHNS and CDR2 is SASEGT. The CDR3 has 16 amino acids. V lost 4 bases to trimming and J lost 0 bases; unmatched junction nucleotides: 8. For the CDR3, the DNA is TGTGCCAGCAGTGGTTGGGGACAGGCCAGCTCCTACGAGCAGTACTTC. Translation: CASSGWGQASSYEQYF.

This chain links TRBV18 with TRBJ1-2, with D hard to call. Germline V gene data show CDR1 as KGHSH and CDR2 as LQKENI. V was clipped by 4 bases and J by 4 bases, with 16 bases between them. The CDR3 runs 15 residues. The CDR3 nucleotides are TGTGCCAGCTCACTACTGGACGGGCCCCCCTATGGCTACACCTTC. It encodes CASSLLDGPPYGYTF.

The CDR3 reads CASSPGIQETQYF. CDR3 nucleotides: TGCGCCAGCAGCCCTGGGATTCAAGAGACCCAGTACTTC. The chain has TRBV5-1 and TRBJ2-5; D is unresolved. The CDR3 has 13 residues. Trimming left V 4 bases short and J 2 bases short, with 9 bases between. Germline values: CDR1 SGHRS, CDR2 YFSETQ.

The chain joins TRBV19 to TRBJ1-5; 11 positions agree with TRBD1. After removal of 7 bases from V and 7 bases from J, the junction contained 12 bases not matched to a gene. This CDR3 contains 16 residues. Germline V gene lookup returns CDR1 LNHDA and CDR2 SQIVND (reference sequence). CDR3 sequence (DNA): TGTGCCAGTACCCGCCGGGACAGGGGGTCGTGGCAGCCCCAGCATTTT. It specifies CASTRRDRGSWQPQHF.

The CDR3 spells CASRVGSSYGYTF. The CDR3, as DNA: TGTGCCAGCCGTGTTGGGTCCAGCTATGGCTACACCTTC. The chain has TRBV28 and TRBJ1-2; D is unresolved. The ends were cut back, 8 bases at V and 4 bases at J, with 14 bases in the middle. The CDR3 extends over 13 amino acids. From germline, CDR1 is MDHEN and CDR2 SYDVKM.

The chain joins TRBV25-1 to TRBJ2-5; weak D call: TRBD2 (6 bases). CDR1 is MGHDK and CDR2 is SYGVNS in the germline V gene. The germline V and J ends were trimmed by 4 bases and 2 bases, with 20 bases remaining between them. The CDR3 runs to 17 residues. The CDR3 here is CASSGSPQEGTQETQYF. The CDR3 DNA follows: TGTGCCAGCAGTGGAAGTCCACAGGAGGGGACTCAAGAGACCCAGTACTTC.

V and J are TRBV30 and TRBJ2-7, with TRBD2 matching over 8 bases. The germline V gene has CDR1 GTSNPN and CDR2 SVGIG (reference sequence). Unmatched junction bases numbered 4, after V lost 3 bases and J lost 0 bases. This CDR3 region has 14 residues. In DNA, the CDR3 is TGTGCCTGGAGAGTAGCGGGAAGCTCCTACGAGCAGTACTTC. Its translation: CAWRVAGSSYEQYF.

This clone was seen only once. The chain links TRBV28 to TRBJ1-2; TRBD1 is a possible D gene (6 bases). The germline CDR1 and CDR2 sequences are MDHEN and SYDVKM. The V end lost 10 bases, the J end lost 6 bases, and 15 bases lay between the germline ends. The CDR3 length is 12 residues. DNA for the CDR3: TGTGCCACCGGGTGGAGGGGGGATGGCTACACCTTC. This gives the protein CATGWRGDGYTF.

This chain uses TRBV30 with TRBJ1-1; D not certain. The ends were cut back, 3 bases at V and 1 base at J, with 0 bases in the middle. In germline, CDR1 is GTSNPN, CDR2 SVGIG (reference sequence). The length of the CDR3 is 10 residues. The CDR3, as DNA: TGTGCCTGGAGGAACACTGAAGCTTTCTTT. Protein product: CAWRNTEAFF.

The chain links TRBV30 to TRBJ1-3, with D tentatively TRBD1 (6 bases). Germline CDR1 reads GTSNPN; CDR2 reads SVGIG (reference sequence). V shed 3 bases and J shed 0 bases, with 15 bases lying between them. The CDR3 totals 16 residues. The CDR3 nucleotides are TGTGCCTGGAGCGGAACAGGGTCAATCTCTGGAAACACCATATATTTT. Encoded protein: CAWSGTGSISGNTIYF.